This TCR beta chain is drawn from a study of graft-versus-host responses after intestinal transplantation (dated by TCRdb to 2020 to 2023). Background for the entire study: The transplants that recipients got were multivisceral, liver-intestinal, or isolated intestinal. Rather than being sequenced by the commercial service, samples from a few later patients were sequenced in-house on an Illumina MiSeq and processed with MiXCR. Alloreactive clones were identified by sequencing pre-transplant mixed lymphocyte reaction products and comparing them with unstimulated pre-transplant donor and recipient T cells. The cohort enrolled around 23 intestinal transplant recipients including one retransplant, and a few patients lacking pretransplant specimens were excluded. Donor T cell macrochimerism was defined as a peak of at least 4% donor T cells among recipient peripheral blood mononuclear cells. After intestinal transplantation, graft-versus-host and host-versus-graft alloreactive T cell clones were followed in the graft, circulation and bone marrow using bulk TCR-beta CDR3 sequencing. Every recipient was given anti-thymocyte globulin induction, then maintenance tacrolimus and steroids for about three years.

This clone came up a few times. No antigen is known for it. It has no much larger one-base neighbor in the sample; base qualities were not kept. The protocol used for the library was the immunoSEQ multiplex PCR assay. For most patients, genomic DNA was isolated with the Qiagen DNeasy Blood and Tissue Kit and shipped frozen to Adaptive Biotechnologies for TCR sequencing. For most patients, high-throughput TCR-beta CDR3 sequencing of genomic DNA was performed by Adaptive Biotechnologies. On the study's bioinformatics: TCR sequencing data were retrieved from Adaptive's ImmunoSEQ software for roughly 17 patients, whereas a few other patients were processed with MiXCR and VDJtools. To correct CD4 versus CD8 sorting errors, sequences present in both subsets at a frequency ratio below 5:1 were removed. CDR3 nucleotide sequences shared between donor and recipient were removed because their origin could not be assigned. To be classed as alloreactive, a clone needed at least 2-fold expansion over unstimulated cells and a minimum CFSE-low frequency of 0.002% (template counts) or 0.001% (read counts). Clones detected in sequenced pre-transplant spleen, lymph node, or MLR CFSE-low populations of the donor or recipient were defined as mappable. The cumulative frequency of alloreactive clones was calculated as a percentage of all sequences, weighted by copy number. TCRdb provides this immuneACCESS table in a form limited to in-frame rearrangements. Some clones are lacking; in checked studies, under half of them reflect an unresolved V gene, and why the rest are absent is not known. V, J and clone size are taken as reported in that table, and D and trimming were inferred from the DNA itself. The sample has 70,000 to 95,000 clones on record, about 90% of them singletons. Over 0.1% of the sample is taken by the ten largest.

The time point label on this specimen signifies: cells obtained before transplantation from donor or recipient. CD3+CD4+ and CD3+CD8+ populations were FACS-sorted from unstimulated pre-transplant donor and recipient cells taken from spleen or lymph nodes. Study-wide findings and limitations: GvH clones were detected in recipient bone marrow, and some appeared earlier in ileal mucosa or blood, consistent with an intestinal mucosal origin. The conclusions were limited by the relatively low number and heterogeneity of the intestinal transplant patients. Peak levels of circulating GvH clones were associated with declines in HvG clones early after transplant. In patients with donor T cell macrochimerism, the allografts had high GvH to HvG T cell clonal ratios.

This clonotype originated in a human donor who received an intestinal transplant. Sample: unstimulated CD4+ T cells sorted from spleen or lymph node cells, taken before intestinal transplant.

At the DNA level, the sequence is TGCGCCAGCAGCCCAGGGGCGACAGGAACCTACGAGCAGTACTTC. Its amino acids are CASSPGATGTYEQYF. The sequence joins TRBV4-1 to TRBJ2-7; a tentative D call is TRBD1 (6 bases match). The germline V gene yields MGHRA for CDR1 and YSYEKL for CDR2. Cut back by 4 bases and 2 bases, the V and J ends lie 15 bases apart. The CDR3 runs 15 amino acids, cysteine and phenylalanine included. Only the CDR3 portion is preserved as DNA: 45 bases, with reading frame beginning at the first base.